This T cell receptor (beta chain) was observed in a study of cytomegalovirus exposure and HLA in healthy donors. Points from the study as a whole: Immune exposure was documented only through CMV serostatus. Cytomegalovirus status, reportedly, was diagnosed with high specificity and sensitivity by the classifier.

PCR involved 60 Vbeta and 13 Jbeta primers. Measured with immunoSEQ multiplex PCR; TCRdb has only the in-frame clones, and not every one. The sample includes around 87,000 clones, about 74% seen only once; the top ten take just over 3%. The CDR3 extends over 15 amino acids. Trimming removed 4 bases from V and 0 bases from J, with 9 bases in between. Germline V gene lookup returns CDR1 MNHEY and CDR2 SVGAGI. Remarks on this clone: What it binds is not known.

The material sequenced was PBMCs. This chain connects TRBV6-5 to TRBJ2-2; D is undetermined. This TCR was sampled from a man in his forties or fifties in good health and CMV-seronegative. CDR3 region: CASSFTGSNTGELFF. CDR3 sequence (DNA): TGTGCCAGCAGTTTCACCGGGTCGAACACCGGGGAGCTGTTTTTT.